The 17 T cell receptor beta chains in this list originate from one sample, sequenced in a study of beta chain features in type 1 diabetes. Expressed TCRB transcripts were sequenced, since all the RNA that had been isolated was reverse transcribed. Assay: immunoSEQ multiplex PCR; the TCRdb copy retains only in-frame clones and omits some. The table records 38,000 or so clones, around 60% of them present only once. Sequenced input: Tregs from blood. The receptors come from a woman aged 30 to 39 in good health.

The chain links TRBV29-1 to TRBJ1-1, with D maybe TRBD1 (6 bases). The CDR3 is 13 residues long. Trimming cost V 6 bases and J 3 bases, with 14 bases left between them. The germline V gene has CDR1 SQVTM and CDR2 ANQGSEA. The CDR3 DNA sequence: TGCAGCGTAAGGACAGCCTCCTACACTGAAGCTTTCTTT. Its translation is CSVRTASYTEAFF.

The V call is TRBV28, the J call TRBJ1-5, with D possibly being TRBD1 (6 bases). V lost 6 bases to trimming and J lost 6 bases, with 18 bases between them. The CDR3 length is 15 residues. CDR1 and CDR2 from the germline V gene are MDHEN and SYDVKM. CDR3 amino acids: CASSPPTQGGQPQHF. CDR3 DNA: TGTGCCAGCAGCCCCCCAACACAGGGTGGTCAGCCCCAGCATTTT.

The chain has TRBV5-5 and TRBJ1-1; D is perhaps TRBD1 (6 bases). The V end was cut by 2 bases, the J end by 5 bases, with 16 bases between. Germline V gives CDR1 SGHKS, CDR2 YYEKEE (reference sequence). This CDR3 has 15 amino acids. The CDR3 protein is CASSLENRALTEAFF. Here the CDR3 DNA reads TGTGCCAGCAGCTTAGAGAACAGGGCCCTGACTGAAGCTTTCTTT.

The table lists this clone with a few counts. V and J are TRBV6-1 and TRBJ2-1, with 8 nucleotides matching TRBD1. Germline-derived CDR1 and CDR2 are MNHNS and SASEGT. The CDR3 covers 14 residues. V was pared by 6 bases and J by 2 bases, with 3 bases of the junction left unmatched. CDR3 sequence: CASRVQGAYNEQFF. CDR3 DNA sequence: TGTGCCAGCAGAGTACAGGGGGCCTACAATGAGCAGTTCTTC.

The chain recombines TRBV6-6 with TRBJ2-5, with 11 bases lining up with TRBD1. The CDR3 is 16 amino acids. V lost 10 bases and J lost 1; bases outside the gene matches: 11. CDR1 is MNHNY and CDR2 is SVGAGI in the germline V gene (reference sequence). CDR3 coding DNA: TGTGCCACCGCCTTAACCGGGACAGGGGGCCAAGAGACCCAGTACTTC. The encoded protein is CATALTGTGGQETQYF.

V is TRBV7-9 and J is TRBJ2-3, with TRBD2 as a possible D gene (6 bases). V lost 1 base and J lost 4, with 18 bases in between. CDR3 length equals 17 residues. In germline, CDR1 is SEHNR, CDR2 FQNEAQ (reference sequence). CDR3: CASSLGSLAGLADTQYF. DNA for the CDR3: TGTGCCAGCAGCTTAGGATCACTAGCCGGATTGGCAGATACGCAGTATTTT.

The genes are TRBV7-2 and TRBJ2-5; 9 bases align to TRBD2. The V segment lost 5 bases and the J segment 3 bases; nucleotides outside the gene matches: 10. Germline CDR1 SGHTA, CDR2 FQGNSA. This CDR3 is 16 amino acids long. The DNA of the CDR3 is TGTGCCAGCAGCCGTGGGGGCCAGCGGGAGGAAGAGACCCAGTACTTC. Translation: CASSRGGQREEETQYF.

V gene TRBV4-3 combines with J gene TRBJ2-3; 7 positions agree with TRBD2. This CDR3 region has 16 residues. Germline assignment: CDR1 LGHNA and CDR2 YSLEER. V gave up 2 bases and J gave up 1 base; unmatched junction bases: 6. The CDR3 DNA follows: TGCGCCAGCAGCCAATTCTTGGGGGGGGGCACAGATACGCAGTATTTT. Protein: CASSQFLGGGTDTQYF.

This clone appeared a few times. DNA for the CDR3: TGCGCCAGCAGCCTCATGCCATCCGGACAGGGGAGGAATTCACCCCTCCACTTT. It specifies CASSLMPSGQGRNSPLHF. The chain combines TRBV4-1 with TRBJ1-6, with 9 nucleotides matching TRBD1. The CDR3 has 18 amino acids. The V segment lost 4 bases and the J segment 7 bases; nucleotides outside the gene matches: 14. Looked up from germline, CDR1 is MGHRA and CDR2 is YSYEKL.

The rearrangement joins TRBV30 to TRBJ1-3; D perhaps matches TRBD1 (6 bases). This CDR3 is 15 amino acids long. CDR1 is GTSNPN and CDR2 is SVGIG in the germline V gene (reference sequence). Trimming removed 0 bases at V and 2 bases at J, with 11 bases between. This chain's CDR3 is CAWSVIQGTGNTIYF. The CDR3 DNA reads as TGTGCCTGGAGTGTAATACAGGGCACTGGAAACACCATATATTTT.

This clone was observed a few times. The chain combines TRBV18 with TRBJ2-3, with 13 bases aligning to TRBD2. Germline assignment: CDR1 KGHSH and CDR2 LQKENI. This CDR3 is built from 17 residues. J was trimmed by 1 base and V by 3 bases; bases with no gene match: 4. The CDR3: CASSPRTSGRRTDTQYF. CDR3 DNA sequence: TGTGCCAGCTCACCGAGGACTAGCGGGAGACGCACAGATACGCAGTATTTT.

This rearrangement joins TRBV6-5 to TRBJ2-5; 9 bases agree with TRBD1. The CDR3 sequence is 14 residues long. With 4 bases clipped from V and 11 bases from J, the junction kept 11 bases outside the gene matches. In germline, CDR1 is MNHEY, CDR2 SVGAGI. Here the CDR3 DNA reads TGTGCCAGCAGTTCCAGAGGACAGGGGAAAGAGCAGTACTTC. Translation gives CASSSRGQGKEQYF.

V and J are TRBV27 and TRBJ2-5, with D possibly matching TRBD2 (5 bases). V was clipped by 8 bases and J by 5 bases, with 9 bases between them. The CDR3 covers 11 residues. Germline CDR1 is MNHEY and CDR2 is SMNVEV (reference sequence). CDR3 sequence: CASRGWETQYF. CDR3 sequence (DNA): TGTGCCAGCCGCGGGTGGGAGACCCAGTACTTC.

The rearrangement uses TRBV30 and TRBJ2-7; 9 bases match TRBD1. The CDR3 covers 15 residues. Germline lookup yields CDR1 GTSNPN and CDR2 SVGIG (reference sequence). The V segment lost 0 bases and the J segment 1 base; nucleotides outside the gene matches: 4. The CDR3 spells CAWSVKGQGSYEQYF. In nucleotides, the CDR3 is TGTGCCTGGAGTGTAAAGGGACAGGGATCCTACGAGCAGTACTTC.

This clone was counted a single time. The chain recombines TRBV4-3 with TRBJ2-1, with D tentatively TRBD2 (5 bases). Between the trimmed V and J ends, which lost 2 bases and 1 base, there was a span of 9 bases. Per germline, CDR1 LGHNA and CDR2 YSLEER. The CDR3 has 15 amino acids. In DNA, the CDR3 is TGCGCCAGCAGCCAACTAGCCAGTTCCTACAATGAGCAGTTCTTC. Protein product: CASSQLASSYNEQFF.

The chain uses TRBV6-5 and TRBJ2-3; 10 nucleotides agree with TRBD2. Germline assignment: CDR1 MNHEY and CDR2 SVGAGI. The CDR3 has 14 amino acids. V trimming: 6 bases; J trimming: 7 bases; junction bases outside the gene matches: 7. Here the CDR3 DNA reads TGTGCCAGCAGCACTAGCGGGAACTCTCATACGCAGTATTTT. Protein product: CASSTSGNSHTQYF.

The rearrangement joins TRBV9 to TRBJ2-2; D is uncertain. Trimming stripped 7 bases from V and 0 bases from J, with 10 bases between. The CDR3 has 14 amino acids. Per germline, CDR1 SGDLS and CDR2 YYNGEE. CDR3 sequence (DNA): TGTGCCAGCGGCGGTCAGACGAACACCGGGGAGCTGTTTTTT. As protein: CASGGQTNTGELFF.